The rows below give T cell receptor beta chains drawn from one sample of a study of CD8 T cells in acute hepatitis C reinfection. Assay: immunoSEQ multiplex PCR; the TCRdb copy retains only in-frame clones and omits some. The profile shows over 35,000 clones, about 86% of them singletons. The specimen sequenced was naive CD8+ T cells from PBMCs. These receptors were obtained from a man aged 30-40 years with chronic hepatitis C. Each CDR3 is given with its conserved first and last residue. Each record gives: CDR3 protein, CDR3 DNA, D gene, V gene, clone size, J gene. A D gene is named only where the DNA matches it firmly. The size of a clone is reported for some rows only, either as once, few or many, or as a class for expanded clones.

CDR3aa: CATSRAGWTAQENIQYF
CDR3nt: TGTGCCACCAGCAGAGCTGGATGGACCGCCCAAGAAAACATTCAGTACTTC
d_gene: .
v_gene: TRBV15
abundance: .
j_gene: TRBJ2-4

CDR3aa: CASSLGQSTEAFF
CDR3nt: TGCGCCAGCAGCTTGGGACAGTCCACTGAAGCTTTCTTT
d_gene: .
v_gene: TRBV5-1
abundance: .
j_gene: TRBJ1-1

CDR3aa: CASAQGNDYEQYF
CDR3nt: TGCGCCAGCGCGCAGGGTAATGATTACGAGCAGTACTTC
d_gene: .
v_gene: TRBV10-2
abundance: .
j_gene: TRBJ2-7

CDR3aa: CASSFQLSSYNEQFF
CDR3nt: TGCGCCAGCAGCTTCCAACTTAGCTCCTACAATGAGCAGTTCTTC
d_gene: .
v_gene: TRBV5-1
abundance: .
j_gene: TRBJ2-1

CDR3aa: CASSLAGQTTSTDTQYF
CDR3nt: TGCGCCAGCAGCTTGGCGGGACAGACTACTAGCACAGATACGCAGTATTTT
d_gene: TRBD1
v_gene: TRBV5-1
abundance: .
j_gene: TRBJ2-3

CDR3aa: CASSYSRADTQYF
CDR3nt: TGTGCCAGCAGTTACTCGAGGGCAGATACGCAGTATTTT
d_gene: .
v_gene: TRBV6-5
abundance: .
j_gene: TRBJ2-3

CDR3aa: CASSVGGQSYNEQFF
CDR3nt: TGTGCCAGCAGCGTAGGGGGACAGTCTTACAATGAGCAGTTCTTC
d_gene: TRBD1
v_gene: TRBV9
abundance: .
j_gene: TRBJ2-1

CDR3aa: CASSEGPPGQGYEQYF
CDR3nt: TGTGCCAGCAGTGAAGGTCCCCCGGGACAGGGCTACGAGCAGTACTTC
d_gene: TRBD1
v_gene: TRBV2
abundance: .
j_gene: TRBJ2-7

CDR3aa: CASSALVTGELFF
CDR3nt: TGTGCCAGCAGTGCTTTAGTCACCGGGGAGCTGTTTTTT
d_gene: .
v_gene: TRBV2
abundance: .
j_gene: TRBJ2-2

CDR3aa: CASSLILGGWETQYF
CDR3nt: TGTGCCAGCAGCTTAATCTTAGGGGGCTGGGAGACCCAGTACTTC
d_gene: TRBD1
v_gene: TRBV7-3
abundance: .
j_gene: TRBJ2-5

CDR3aa: CASSVGGGNQPQHF
CDR3nt: TGTGCCAGCAGCGTAGGAGGGGGGAATCAGCCCCAGCATTTT
d_gene: .
v_gene: TRBV9
abundance: .
j_gene: TRBJ1-5

CDR3aa: CAWNEGTGGHEQFF
CDR3nt: TGTGCCTGGAACGAGGGGACAGGGGGCCATGAGCAGTTCTTC
d_gene: TRBD1
v_gene: TRBV30
abundance: .
j_gene: TRBJ2-1

CDR3aa: CASRGVGTGVFVEQFF
CDR3nt: TGCGCCAGCAGGGGAGTTGGGACAGGGGTATTTGTTGAGCAGTTCTTC
d_gene: TRBD1
v_gene: TRBV10-2
abundance: .
j_gene: TRBJ2-1

CDR3aa: CASSQDLGLIYEQYF
CDR3nt: TGCGCCAGCAGCCAAGATTTGGGGCTGATCTACGAGCAGTACTTC
d_gene: .
v_gene: TRBV4-1
abundance: .
j_gene: TRBJ2-7

CDR3aa: CASSLYGFKNIQYF
CDR3nt: TGTGCCAGCAGTTTATATGGGTTCAAAAACATTCAGTACTTC
d_gene: .
v_gene: TRBV28
abundance: .
j_gene: TRBJ2-4

CDR3aa: CASSRDELRYGYTF
CDR3nt: TGTGCCAGCTCCCGGGACGAACTACGCTATGGCTACACCTTC
d_gene: .
v_gene: TRBV2
abundance: .
j_gene: TRBJ1-2

CDR3aa: CAWSRGSTGELFF
CDR3nt: TGTGCCTGGAGCAGGGGGAGCACCGGGGAGCTGTTTTTT
d_gene: TRBD1
v_gene: TRBV30
abundance: .
j_gene: TRBJ2-2

CDR3aa: CASSPTGVGLYGYTF
CDR3nt: TGTGCCAGCAGCCCAACAGGGGTAGGGCTATATGGCTACACCTTC
d_gene: TRBD1
v_gene: TRBV7-9
abundance: .
j_gene: TRBJ1-2

CDR3aa: CASSIDFTETQYF
CDR3nt: TGTGCCAGTAGTATAGATTTTACAGAGACCCAGTACTTC
d_gene: .
v_gene: TRBV19
abundance: .
j_gene: TRBJ2-5

CDR3aa: CASSLAVTGFSYEQYF
CDR3nt: TGCGCCAGCAGCTTGGCCGTTACGGGGTTCTCCTACGAGCAGTACTTC
d_gene: .
v_gene: TRBV5-1
abundance: .
j_gene: TRBJ2-7

CDR3aa: CASVLGLVSDTQYF
CDR3nt: TGTGCTAGTGTCCTAGGACTAGTTTCGGATACGCAGTATTTT
d_gene: TRBD2
v_gene: TRBV12-5
abundance: .
j_gene: TRBJ2-3

CDR3aa: CASSATGTTSSYNEQFF
CDR3nt: TGTGCCAGCAGCGCTACCGGGACCACGAGCTCCTACAATGAGCAGTTCTTC
d_gene: .
v_gene: TRBV9
abundance: once
j_gene: TRBJ2-1

CDR3aa: CASSFYAGDEQFF
CDR3nt: TGTGCCAGCAGCTTTTATGCGGGAGATGAGCAGTTCTTC
d_gene: TRBD2
v_gene: TRBV11-3
abundance: .
j_gene: TRBJ2-1

CDR3aa: CSAMGQANYGYTF
CDR3nt: TGCAGCGCCATGGGACAGGCGAACTATGGCTACACCTTC
d_gene: TRBD1
v_gene: TRBV29-1
abundance: .
j_gene: TRBJ1-2

CDR3aa: CASSQSRGNQRGYTF
CDR3nt: TGCGCCAGCAGCCAATCACGGGGGAACCAACGGGGCTACACCTTC
d_gene: .
v_gene: TRBV4-3
abundance: .
j_gene: TRBJ1-2

CDR3aa: CASGLGLEQFF
CDR3nt: TGTGCTAGTGGTTTGGGGTTGGAGCAGTTCTTC
d_gene: .
v_gene: TRBV12-5
abundance: few
j_gene: TRBJ2-1

CDR3aa: CAWRPGMGEAFF
CDR3nt: TGTGCCTGGAGGCCGGGTATGGGTGAAGCTTTCTTT
d_gene: .
v_gene: TRBV30
abundance: .
j_gene: TRBJ1-1

CDR3aa: CASSLGPRAHEQYF
CDR3nt: TGTGCCAGCAGCTTAGGGCCGAGGGCCCACGAGCAGTACTTC
d_gene: .
v_gene: TRBV13
abundance: few
j_gene: TRBJ2-7

CDR3aa: CASSRRDGNQPQHF
CDR3nt: TGTGCCAGCAGCCGCCGGGACGGGAATCAGCCCCAGCATTTT
d_gene: .
v_gene: TRBV5-5
abundance: .
j_gene: TRBJ1-5

CDR3aa: CASSPRQQGEQYF
CDR3nt: TGTGCCAGCAGCCCTCGACAGCAGGGCGAGCAGTACTTC
d_gene: .
v_gene: TRBV9
abundance: .
j_gene: TRBJ2-7

CDR3aa: CASSPPRGGNSYEQYF
CDR3nt: TGTGCCAGCTCACCACCGCGGGGAGGTAACTCCTACGAGCAGTACTTC
d_gene: .
v_gene: TRBV18
abundance: .
j_gene: TRBJ2-7

CDR3aa: CASSQDGGTGNTIYF
CDR3nt: TGCGCCAGCAGCCAAGATGGAGGGACTGGAAACACCATATATTTT
d_gene: .
v_gene: TRBV4-1
abundance: once
j_gene: TRBJ1-3

CDR3aa: CSVMDRGRSGANVLTF
CDR3nt: TGCAGCGTTATGGACAGGGGACGCTCTGGGGCCAACGTCCTGACTTTC
d_gene: TRBD1
v_gene: TRBV29-1
abundance: .
j_gene: TRBJ2-6

CDR3aa: CASSLTGGNEQFF
CDR3nt: TGTGCCAGCAGTTTAACGGGGGGCAATGAGCAGTTCTTC
d_gene: TRBD2
v_gene: TRBV27
abundance: .
j_gene: TRBJ2-1

CDR3aa: CASSPRVAEGYEQYF
CDR3nt: TGTGCCAGCAGCCCCCGAGTAGCGGAGGGCTACGAGCAGTACTTC
d_gene: .
v_gene: TRBV5-6
abundance: .
j_gene: TRBJ2-7

CDR3aa: CATSRGGSGANVLTF
CDR3nt: TGTGCCACCAGCAGAGGTGGCTCTGGGGCCAACGTCCTGACTTTC
d_gene: .
v_gene: TRBV15
abundance: .
j_gene: TRBJ2-6

CDR3aa: CATSGPYGAGGSYEQYF
CDR3nt: TGTGCCACCAGCGGACCTTACGGGGCGGGGGGATCCTACGAGCAGTACTTC
d_gene: TRBD2
v_gene: TRBV15
abundance: .
j_gene: TRBJ2-7

CDR3aa: CASSLSVSYNEQFF
CDR3nt: TGTGCCAGCAGTTTGTCCGTCTCCTACAATGAGCAGTTCTTC
d_gene: .
v_gene: TRBV27
abundance: .
j_gene: TRBJ2-1

CDR3aa: CASSLNPGGEAFF
CDR3nt: TGTGCCAGCAGCTTAAACCCAGGGGGCGAAGCTTTCTTT
d_gene: TRBD1
v_gene: TRBV7-6
abundance: few
j_gene: TRBJ1-1

CDR3aa: CASSLEGPRELFF
CDR3nt: TGCGCCAGCAGCTTGGAGGGCCCACGGGAGCTGTTTTTT
d_gene: .
v_gene: TRBV5-1
abundance: .
j_gene: TRBJ2-2

CDR3aa: CATEGDGSSYEQYF
CDR3nt: TGTGCCACCGAGGGGGACGGGAGCTCCTACGAGCAGTACTTC
d_gene: .
v_gene: TRBV15
abundance: .
j_gene: TRBJ2-7

CDR3aa: CASSEFGLAGGTQETQYF
CDR3nt: TGTGCCAGCAGTGAATTTGGGCTAGCGGGAGGGACCCAAGAGACCCAGTACTTC
d_gene: TRBD2
v_gene: TRBV6-1
abundance: .
j_gene: TRBJ2-5

CDR3aa: CASSEADRPWEAFF
CDR3nt: TGTGCCAGCAGTGAAGCCGACAGACCTTGGGAAGCTTTCTTT
d_gene: .
v_gene: TRBV2
abundance: .
j_gene: TRBJ1-1

CDR3aa: CASSVGSGVTDTQYF
CDR3nt: TGTGCCAGCAGCGTCGGCAGCGGGGTTACAGATACGCAGTATTTT
d_gene: TRBD2
v_gene: TRBV9
abundance: .
j_gene: TRBJ2-3

CDR3aa: CASSWMTDTQYF
CDR3nt: TGTGCCAGCAGCTGGATGACAGATACGCAGTATTTT
d_gene: .
v_gene: TRBV11-2
abundance: .
j_gene: TRBJ2-3

CDR3aa: CASSSNTGELFF
CDR3nt: TGTGCCAGCAGTTCGAACACCGGGGAGCTGTTTTTT
d_gene: .
v_gene: TRBV11-2
abundance: .
j_gene: TRBJ2-2

CDR3aa: CASSMWLWTEAFF
CDR3nt: TGTGCCAGCAGTATGTGGTTATGGACTGAAGCTTTCTTT
d_gene: .
v_gene: TRBV27
abundance: .
j_gene: TRBJ1-1

CDR3aa: CASSWTGSYNEQFF
CDR3nt: TGTGCCAGCAGTTGGACAGGCTCCTACAATGAGCAGTTCTTC
d_gene: TRBD1
v_gene: TRBV27
abundance: .
j_gene: TRBJ2-1

CDR3aa: CASSLELAAGETQYF
CDR3nt: TGCGCCAGCAGCTTGGAGCTAGCGGCTGGAGAGACCCAGTACTTC
d_gene: TRBD2
v_gene: TRBV5-1
abundance: .
j_gene: TRBJ2-5

CDR3aa: CASSQDTGQAVYGYTF
CDR3nt: TGCGCCAGCAGCCAAGATACTGGCCAGGCCGTCTATGGCTACACCTTC
d_gene: .
v_gene: TRBV4-3
abundance: .
j_gene: TRBJ1-2

CDR3aa: CASSSQGATEAFF
CDR3nt: TGTGCCAGTAGTTCTCAGGGGGCTACTGAAGCTTTCTTT
d_gene: TRBD1
v_gene: TRBV19
abundance: .
j_gene: TRBJ1-1

CDR3aa: CASSVEKTNTEAFF
CDR3nt: TGTGCCAGCAGCGTAGAGAAAACGAACACTGAAGCTTTCTTT
d_gene: .
v_gene: TRBV9
abundance: .
j_gene: TRBJ1-1

CDR3aa: CASSVTGAQETQYF
CDR3nt: TGTGCCAGCAGCGTAACAGGGGCCCAAGAGACCCAGTACTTC
d_gene: TRBD1
v_gene: TRBV9
abundance: .
j_gene: TRBJ2-5

CDR3aa: CASSNNVGDEKLFF
CDR3nt: TGTGCCAGCAGCAACAACGTGGGAGACGAAAAACTGTTTTTT
d_gene: .
v_gene: TRBV13
abundance: .
j_gene: TRBJ1-4

CDR3aa: CASTTYDRGPEAFF
CDR3nt: TGTGCCAGCACCACTTACGACAGGGGCCCTGAAGCTTTCTTT
d_gene: TRBD1
v_gene: TRBV7-9
abundance: .
j_gene: TRBJ1-1

CDR3aa: CASSPTPAGIAQHF
CDR3nt: TGTGCCAGCAGTCCCACCCCGGCAGGGATTGCCCAGCATTTT
d_gene: .
v_gene: TRBV27
abundance: .
j_gene: TRBJ1-5

CDR3aa: CASSFWTAYNEQFF
CDR3nt: TGTGCCAGCAGCTTTTGGACAGCCTACAATGAGCAGTTCTTC
d_gene: .
v_gene: TRBV11-2
abundance: .
j_gene: TRBJ2-1

CDR3aa: CASNGTGWGGRGNTIYF
CDR3nt: TGCGCCAGCAACGGGACAGGGTGGGGAGGTAGGGGAAACACCATATATTTT
d_gene: TRBD1
v_gene: TRBV23-1
abundance: .
j_gene: TRBJ1-3

CDR3aa: CASSVGQIDTQYF
CDR3nt: TGTGCCAGCAGCGTAGGACAAATCGATACGCAGTATTTT
d_gene: .
v_gene: TRBV9
abundance: .
j_gene: TRBJ2-3